Listed below are T cell receptor beta chains from one sample, sequenced in a study of cytomegalovirus exposure and HLA in healthy donors. The assay was immunoSEQ multiplex PCR, and TCRdb's table has in-frame clones only and misses some. The repertoire consists of around 90,000 clones, with more than 55% occurring once and the leading ten covering around 2.5%. Sequences were obtained from PBMCs. These receptors all stem from a human donor in good health. Each CDR3 is given with its conserved first and last residue. Fields, in order: J gene, D gene, V gene, clone size, CDR3 DNA, CDR3 protein. The D gene is left open where the match is weak. The listing skips clone size in some rows; elsewhere it reads once, few, many or a size class.

TRBJ2-3 TRBD2 TRBV11-2 - TGTGCCAGCAGCCACTACCGGACTAGCGGGGGACGAACCGCAGATACGCAGTATTTT CASSHYRTSGGRTADTQYF
TRBJ2-5 TRBD2 TRBV9 - TGTGCCAGCAGCGTAGTCTCGCGGGGGGGCCAGGAGACCCAGTACTTC CASSVVSRGGQETQYF
TRBJ1-2 TRBD1 TRBV6-5 - TGTGCCAGCAGTACAGGGGCAGTCTATGGCTACACCTTC CASSTGAVYGYTF
TRBJ2-7 - TRBV15 few TGTGCCACCAGCAGAGAGTCTTCCAGGGTCCACGAGCAGTACTTC CATSRESSRVHEQYF
TRBJ2-3 - TRBV7-3 few TGTGCCAGCAGCTTAACCCCCCAGGTCACAGATACGCAGTATTTT CASSLTPQVTDTQYF
TRBJ2-7 - TRBV10-3 few TGTGCCATCAGTGAGTCCAAGCGGGCCACCTACGAGCAGTACTTC CAISESKRATYEQYF
TRBJ2-7 TRBD1 TRBV5-1 once TGCGCCAGCAGCCCCGGACAGGGGGCTGACGAGCAGTACTTC CASSPGQGADEQYF
TRBJ1-3 TRBD1 TRBV10-3 few TGTGCCATCGGGAGGCAGGGGGCGTCTGGAAACACCATATATTTT CAIGRQGASGNTIYF
TRBJ2-1 - TRBV27 - TGTGCCAGCAGTTTATTCGCCACAGGAGACTTCGATGAGCAGTTCTTC CASSLFATGDFDEQFF
TRBJ1-2 - TRBV30 - TGTGCCTGGAGACTAAAGGGAGACAACTATGGCTACACCTTC CAWRLKGDNYGYTF
TRBJ2-7 - TRBV15 - TGTGCCACCAGCAGAGGGACACCCGACTACGAGCAGTACTTC CATSRGTPDYEQYF
TRBJ1-6 - TRBV30 - TGTGCCTGGAGTGTACACAGCTATAATTCACCCCTCCACTTT CAWSVHSYNSPLHF
TRBJ2-2 - TRBV21-1 - TGTGCCAGCAGCAACCTGGACCTTTTACAGGATTCCTCGTACACCGGGGAGCTGTTTTTT CASSNLDLLQDSSYTGELFF